The entry that follows covers one T cell receptor (beta chain) sequence. The target antigen is unknown. The data belong to a study of T-cell memory formation after mild COVID-19. Study-level findings and limits: The pre-infection memory compartment contained some responding clones, suggesting cross-reactive memory joined. Day 15 to 85 contractors were CD4/CD8 balanced; later expanders leaned CD4+.

V was pared by 0 bases and J by 4 bases, with 9 bases between. The CDR3 consists of 14 residues. Germline CDR1 reads LGHDT; CDR2 reads YNNKEL (reference sequence). Researchers used 5'RACE with constant-segment primers to make TCR alpha and TCR beta cDNA libraries that carry sample barcodes and UMIs. TCRdb passed the 5' RACE reads through MiXCR, listing each CDR3 protein once. The table records under 35,000 distinct CDR3 sequences, more than 15% of them present only once. The chain employs TRBV3-1 and TRBJ2-5; tentative D call: TRBD2 (6 bases). This sequence originates from an adult who had mild COVID-19 (a few samples of this study predate the infection). Cell type and time point are not known. Material for sequencing was PBMCs or a T cell subset sorted from them (not recorded which). In DNA form, the CDR3 reads TGTGCCAGCAGCCAAGATGCGGGGACAGAGACCCAGTACTTC. Translated: CASSQDAGTETQYF.